What follows are 8 T cell receptor beta chains derived from one specimen sequenced in a study of T cells in Graves' hyperthyroidism and ophthalmopathy. TCR beta CDR3 regions were amplified from RNA. HTBI primers were used for first-round RT-PCR of the TCR CDR3. One entry per CDR3 protein results from TCRdb running MiXCR on the multiplex PCR reads. This sample carries about 290,000 distinct CDR3 sequences, about an eighth of them seen once, and the ten largest clones take around 7.9%. Material for sequencing was blood. These receptors were taken from a woman aged 25 to 39 with Graves' hyperthyroidism that later progressed to Graves' ophthalmopathy.

The chain is built from TRBV29-1 and TRBJ2-1; 12 nucleotides agree with TRBD2. CDR1 is SQVTM and CDR2 is ANQGSEA in the germline V gene. The V and J ends lost 8 bases and 2 bases, in that order; junction bases with no gene match: 4. The CDR3 is 14 amino acids. The CDR3 sequence is CSIPSGRAYNEQFF. The CDR3, as DNA: TGCAGCATTCCTAGCGGGAGGGCCTACAATGAGCAGTTCTTC.

There are many counts of this clonotype. The chain recombines TRBV28 with TRBJ2-7, with D possibly matching TRBD1 (6 bases). Germline-derived CDR1 and CDR2 are MDHEN and SYDVKM. Trimming stripped 3 bases from V and 1 base from J, with 22 bases between. The CDR3 covers 18 residues. The CDR3: CASSFADSGFWASYEQYF. CDR3 coding DNA: TGTGCCAGCAGTTTTGCGGACAGCGGTTTCTGGGCTTCCTACGAGCAGTACTTC.

This clonotype was detected ten times or more. The rearrangement joins TRBV18 to TRBJ2-5; D is possibly TRBD1 (6 bases). The V and J ends lost 0 bases and 4 bases respectively, with 15 bases between them. Per germline, CDR1 KGHSH and CDR2 LQKENI. The CDR3 covers 16 residues. In DNA, the CDR3 is TGTGCCAGCTCACCACCAGGACACAGGGAGATAGAGACCCAGTACTTC. Translated: CASSPPGHREIETQYF.

V gene TRBV4-2 combines with J gene TRBJ1-5, with 7 bases aligning to TRBD1. Germline V gene sequence: CDR1 LGHNA, CDR2 YNFKEQ. The CDR3 length is 16 residues. The ends lost 1 base at V and 2 bases at J; junction bases unmatched: 5. The DNA for the CDR3 is TGTGCCAGCAGCCAAGTAGGAACAGGGGGCAATCAGCCCCAGCATTTT. The encoded protein is CASSQVGTGGNQPQHF.

This clonotype appeared many times. This chain uses TRBV13 with TRBJ2-4; the D gene could be TRBD1 or TRBD2 (6 bases each). Trimming removed 0 bases from V and 7 bases from J, with 13 bases in between. Germline CDR1 and CDR2: PRHDT and FYEKMQ (reference sequence). The CDR3 loop spans 15 amino acids. CDR3 DNA: TGTGCCAGCAGCTTAGGGCGAGGAGGGGGGAACATTCAGTACTTC. This encodes CASSLGRGGGNIQYF.

Many counts were recorded for this clonotype. This chain uses TRBV7-8 with TRBJ2-5; the D gene is possibly TRBD2 (6 bases). Germline CDR1 SGHVS, CDR2 FQNEAQ. The CDR3 runs to 16 residues. V was trimmed by 0 bases and J by 2 bases, leaving 13 bases between them. The CDR3 loop is CASSLAGRTMQETQYF. DNA for the CDR3: TGTGCCAGCAGCTTAGCGGGGAGGACTATGCAAGAGACCCAGTACTTC.

This clonotype was seen ten or more times. The rearrangement joins TRBV4-1 to TRBJ2-5, with a possible D match to TRBD2 (6 bases). Germline assignment: CDR1 MGHRA and CDR2 YSYEKL. V lost 1 base and J 4 bases, leaving 13 bases between the germline ends. CDR3 length equals 15 residues. The CDR3 DNA reads TGCGCCAGCAGCCAAGGCGCGGGAATGAGAGAGACCCAGTACTTC. Encoded protein: CASSQGAGMRETQYF.

Regarding this clonotype: This may arise from a read error, as a much more abundant clone is one base away. V and J are TRBV6-1 and TRBJ2-3, with D hard to call. V lost 4 bases to trimming and J lost 0 bases, with 11 bases between them. Looked up from germline, CDR1 is MNHNS and CDR2 is SASEGT. This CDR3 has 15 amino acids. The DNA for the CDR3 is TGTGCCAGCAGTGCCCTCCCGAAAAGCACAGATACGCAGTATTTT. Amino acid sequence: CASSALPKSTDTQYF.